The 3 T cell receptor beta chains below were found in one sample sequenced in a study of vaccination and CD4 T cells after COVID-19. The antigens of these receptors remain unknown. Treatment given: approximately 9-day PBMC culture with coronavirus spike peptide pools or control peptides (ViraFEST assay). With the Oncomine TCR Beta short-read assay, DNA from cultured CD4+ T cells was sequenced. TCRdb used MiXCR to reprocess the PCR reads, holding one entry per CDR3 protein. The data hold roughly 5,200 distinct CDR3 sequences, with about 32% observed a single time. The sample consisted of CD4+ T cells from blood, cultured in vitro, taken after SARS-CoV-2 vaccination. The receptors were sampled from a human donor who had recovered from COVID-19.

This clonotype was picked up a small number of times. DNA for the CDR3: TGCAGTGCCACATCCTGGACAGGGGAAGGTGGTACGCAGTATTTT. It codes for CSATSWTGEGGTQYF. J is TRBJ2-3 and V is TRBV20-1; the match to TRBD1 covers 9 bases. Losses at the gene ends were 6 bases for V and 8 bases for J; bases not matched to a gene: 15. The CDR3 length is 15 residues. Germline lookup yields CDR1 DFQATT and CDR2 SNEGSKA (reference sequence).

This clonotype was observed a few times. J is TRBJ2-5 and V is TRBV29-1; either TRBD1 or TRBD2 may supply D (5 bases each). Germline CDR1 and CDR2: SQVTM and ANQGSEA. The V end was cut by 7 bases, the J end by 1 base, with 19 bases between. The CDR3 is 15 residues long. The DNA for the CDR3 is TGCAGCGCCTGGGCCGGGGCTAGCAGCCAAGAGACCCAGTACTTC. It specifies CSAWAGASSQETQYF.

V is TRBV14 and J is TRBJ1-2, with D unclear. This CDR3 is 13 amino acids long. Germline V gene sequence: CDR1 SGHDN, CDR2 FVKESK. Trimming cost V 1 base and J 1 base, with 4 bases left between them. CDR3 DNA: TGTGCCAGCAGCCAAGGGGGTAACTATGGCTACACCTTC. Amino acids: CASSQGGNYGYTF. Full variable domain (remainder filled in from reference TRBV14 and TRBJ1-2): EAGVTQFPSHSVIEKGQTVTLRCDPISGHDNLYWYRRVMGKEIKFLLHFVKESKQDESGMPNNRFLAERTGGTYSTLKVQPAELEDSGVYFCASSQGGNYGYTFGSGTRLTVV.